This TCR beta chain was documented in a study of PD-1 blockade in classical Hodgkin lymphoma. Study-wide results and caveats: In CD4+ cells, TCR diversity went up significantly by C4D1, but in CD8+ cells it did not.

Germline V CDR1 and CDR2: SGHVS, FNYEAQ. This CDR3 region has 14 residues. V was pared by 5 bases and J by 5 bases, with 6 bases of the junction left unmatched. Each patient's relapse followed autologous stem cell transplantation, and brentuximab vedotin exposure varied. Patients showed best responses of complete response, partial response or progressive disease. Clones were read by immunoSEQ multiplex PCR, and TCRdb kept only the in-frame ones, dropping some. The sample lists 25,000 to 35,000 clones, less than 85% occurring once. As regards this clone: The antigen remains undetermined.

The receptor was derived from a human donor with classical Hodgkin lymphoma. The specimen was peripheral blood mononuclear cells (PBMCs), collected before the second cycle of nivolumab. J is TRBJ1-5 and V is TRBV7-6; 7 positions agree with TRBD1. CDR3 protein: CASSQNRGHQPQHF. Here the CDR3 DNA reads TGTGCCAGCAGCCAGAACAGGGGACATCAGCCCCAGCATTTT.